This TCR beta chain derives from a study of T cell repertoires in cytomegalovirus infection. Study background: In the study, CMV epitopes included recently identified HLA-C-restricted and well-studied HLA-B-restricted ones. A matching HLA type, together with CMV infection, was signaled by public TCR beta signatures. The study's findings and limits: Adding up the frequency of public TCR beta families identified people who carried CMV plus the relevant HLA. In two of eight donors, the top clonotype was HLA-C-restricted CMV-specific.

As concerns this clonotype: Its antigen remains unidentified.

TCRdb analysed the reads with MiXCR anew, one entry per CDR3 protein. The repertoire holds over 45,000 distinct CDR3 sequences, with around 18% as singletons. V lost 5 bases to trimming and J lost 3 bases; unmatched junction nucleotides: 5. This CDR3 comprises 14 residues. Germline V gives CDR1 SGHTS, CDR2 YDEGEE. The specimen comprised CD8+ T cells from cultured PBMCs, sampled from culture after CMV antigen stimulation. V gene TRBV5-8 combines with J gene TRBJ2-5; 9 bases agree with TRBD2. This clonotype was sampled from a human donor in good health (CMV status not recorded). Some clones in this sample may be carry-over from other donors' samples. The CDR3, as DNA: TGTGCCAGCAGAGCGGGAGGAGTCAAAGAGACCCAGTACTTC. Translation gives CASRAGGVKETQYF.